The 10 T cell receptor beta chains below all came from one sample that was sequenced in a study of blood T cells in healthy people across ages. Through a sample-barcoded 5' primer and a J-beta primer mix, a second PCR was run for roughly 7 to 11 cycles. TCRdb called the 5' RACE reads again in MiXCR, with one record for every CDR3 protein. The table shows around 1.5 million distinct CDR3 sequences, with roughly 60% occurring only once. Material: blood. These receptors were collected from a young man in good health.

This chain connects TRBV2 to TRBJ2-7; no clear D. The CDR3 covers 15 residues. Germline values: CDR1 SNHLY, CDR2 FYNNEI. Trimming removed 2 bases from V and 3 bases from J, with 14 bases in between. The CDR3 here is CASSESASLYYEQYF. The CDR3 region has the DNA TGTGCCAGCAGTGAATCGGCCAGCCTTTACTACGAGCAGTACTTC.

The CDR3: CASSVRQDEQYF. The CDR3 DNA reads TGTGCCAGCAGCGTCCGACAGGACGAGCAGTACTTC. The rearrangement uses TRBV7-9 and TRBJ2-4; D might be TRBD1 (6 bases). The end of the DNA fits TRBJ2-7 better, so the J call may be wrong. Germline assignment: CDR1 SEHNR and CDR2 FQNEAQ (reference sequence). The CDR3 is made up of 12 amino acids.

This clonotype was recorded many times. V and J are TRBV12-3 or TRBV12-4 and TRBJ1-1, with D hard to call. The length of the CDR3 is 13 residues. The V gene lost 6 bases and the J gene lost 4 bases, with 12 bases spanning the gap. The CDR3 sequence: CASSLRDRTEAFF. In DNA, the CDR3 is TGTGCCAGCAGCTTAAGGGATCGCACTGAAGCTTTCTTT.

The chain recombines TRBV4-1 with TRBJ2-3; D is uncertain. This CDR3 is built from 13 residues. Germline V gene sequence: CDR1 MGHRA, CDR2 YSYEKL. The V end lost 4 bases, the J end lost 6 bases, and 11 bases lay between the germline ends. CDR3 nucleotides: TGCGCCAGCAGCCCCTCCCCTGGGGATACGCAGTATTTT. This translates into CASSPSPGDTQYF.

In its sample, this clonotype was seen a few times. The CDR3 coding sequence is TGTGCCAGCAGCTTAGTAGTTGGCTCTGGGGCCAACGTCCTGACTTTC. Protein sequence: CASSLVVGSGANVLTF. J is TRBJ2-6 and V is TRBV7-2, with D uncertain. V lost 1 base to trimming and J lost 0 bases, with 7 bases between them. CDR1 and CDR2 (germline): SGHTA, FQGNSA. This CDR3 has 16 residues.

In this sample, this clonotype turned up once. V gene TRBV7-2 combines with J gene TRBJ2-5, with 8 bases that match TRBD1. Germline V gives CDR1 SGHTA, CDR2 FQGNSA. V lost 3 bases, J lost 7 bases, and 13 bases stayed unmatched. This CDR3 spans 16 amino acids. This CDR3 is CASSFLSGQGTRTQYF. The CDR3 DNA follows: TGTGCCAGCAGCTTTTTATCAGGACAGGGAACCAGGACCCAGTACTTC. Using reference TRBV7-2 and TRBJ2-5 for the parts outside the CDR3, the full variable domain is GAGVSQSPSNKVTEKGKDVELRCDPISGHTALYWYRQSLGQGLEFLIYFQGNSAPDKSGLPSDRFSAERTGGSVSTLTIQRTQQEDSAVYLCASSFLSGQGTRTQYFGPGTRLLVL.

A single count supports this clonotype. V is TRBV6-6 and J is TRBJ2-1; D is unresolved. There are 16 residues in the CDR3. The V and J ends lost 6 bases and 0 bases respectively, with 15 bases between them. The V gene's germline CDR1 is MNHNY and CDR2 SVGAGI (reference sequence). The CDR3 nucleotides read TGTGCCAGCAGCAACCAAGGAAGGAGCTCCTACAATGAGCAGTTCTTC. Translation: CASSNQGRSSYNEQFF.

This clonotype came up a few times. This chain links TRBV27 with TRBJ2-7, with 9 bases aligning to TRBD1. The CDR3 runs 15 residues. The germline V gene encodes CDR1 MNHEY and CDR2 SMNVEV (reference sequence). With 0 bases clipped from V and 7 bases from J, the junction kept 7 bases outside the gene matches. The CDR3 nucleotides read TGTGCCAGCAGTTTATCGGCCGGGACAGGGTTTGAGCAGTACTTC. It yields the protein CASSLSAGTGFEQYF.

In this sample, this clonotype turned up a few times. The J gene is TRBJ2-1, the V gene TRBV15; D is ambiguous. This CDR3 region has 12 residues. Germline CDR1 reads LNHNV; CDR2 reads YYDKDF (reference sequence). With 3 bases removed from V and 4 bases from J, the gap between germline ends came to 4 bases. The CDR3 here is CATSSWYNEQFF. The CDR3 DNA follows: TGTGCCACCAGCAGCTGGTACAATGAGCAGTTCTTC.

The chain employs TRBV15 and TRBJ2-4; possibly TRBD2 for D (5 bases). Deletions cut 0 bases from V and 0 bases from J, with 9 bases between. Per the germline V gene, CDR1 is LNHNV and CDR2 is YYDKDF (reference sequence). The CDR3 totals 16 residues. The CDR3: CATSRDPGEAKNIQYF. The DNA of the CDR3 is TGTGCCACCAGCAGAGATCCCGGGGAAGCCAAAAACATTCAGTACTTC.